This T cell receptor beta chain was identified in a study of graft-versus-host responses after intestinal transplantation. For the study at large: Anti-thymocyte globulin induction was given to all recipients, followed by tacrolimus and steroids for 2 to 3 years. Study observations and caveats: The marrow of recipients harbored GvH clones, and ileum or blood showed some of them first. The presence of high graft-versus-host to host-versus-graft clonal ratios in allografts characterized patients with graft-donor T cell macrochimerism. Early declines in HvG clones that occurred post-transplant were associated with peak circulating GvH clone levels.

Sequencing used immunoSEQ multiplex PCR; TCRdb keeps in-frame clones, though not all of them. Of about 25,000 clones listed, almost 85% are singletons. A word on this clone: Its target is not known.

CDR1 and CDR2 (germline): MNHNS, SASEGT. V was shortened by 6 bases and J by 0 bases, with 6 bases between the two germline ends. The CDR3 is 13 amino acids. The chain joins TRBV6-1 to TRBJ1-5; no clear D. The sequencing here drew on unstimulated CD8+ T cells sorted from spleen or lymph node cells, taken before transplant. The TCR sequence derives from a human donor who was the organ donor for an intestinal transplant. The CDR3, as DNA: TGTGCCAGCAGCCCCTATAGCAATCAGCCCCAGCATTTT. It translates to CASSPYSNQPQHF.